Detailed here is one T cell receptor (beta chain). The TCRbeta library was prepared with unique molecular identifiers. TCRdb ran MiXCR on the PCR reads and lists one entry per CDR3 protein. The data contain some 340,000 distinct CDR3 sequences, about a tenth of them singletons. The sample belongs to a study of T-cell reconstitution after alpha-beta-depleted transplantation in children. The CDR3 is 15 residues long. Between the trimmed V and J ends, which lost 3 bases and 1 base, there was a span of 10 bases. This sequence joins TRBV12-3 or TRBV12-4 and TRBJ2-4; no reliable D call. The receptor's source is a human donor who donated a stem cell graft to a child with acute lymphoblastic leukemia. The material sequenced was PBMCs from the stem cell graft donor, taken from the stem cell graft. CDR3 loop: CASSFQPMAKNIQYF. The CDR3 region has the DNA TGTGCCAGCAGTTTTCAGCCTATGGCCAAAAACATTCAGTACTTC.